Below are 19 T cell receptor beta chains sequenced from a single sample in a study of blood T cell repertoires in COVID-19 (dated by TCRdb to 2019 to 2021). The library was obtained by the immunoSEQ multiplex PCR assay. TCRdb carries this immuneACCESS record with in-frame sequences only. Its versions omit some clonotypes, under half of them owing to an unresolved V gene in the studies checked, with the rest unexplained. The sample table lists around 60,000 clones, approximately 87% of them with a count of one. The leading ten clones occupy about 3.8% of the sample. Sequenced: peripheral blood. The receptor source for this set is a human donor in a cohort sampled during active COVID-19.

This chain uses TRBV18 with TRBJ2-5; possible D gene TRBD1, 6 bases. Germline CDR1 reads KGHSH; CDR2 reads LQKENI. Between the trimmed V and J ends, which lost 3 bases and 3 bases, there was a span of 14 bases. CDR3 length: 15 residues. CDR3 in amino acids: CASSPTLSGEETQYF. The CDR3 DNA sequence: TGTGCCAGCTCACCGACTCTTTCAGGGGAAGAGACCCAGTACTTC.

The chain has TRBV5-1 and TRBJ2-1; perhaps TRBD1 as D (6 bases). Germline lookup yields CDR1 SGHRS and CDR2 YFSETQ. Trimming pared 5 bases from V and 5 bases from J, leaving 17 bases between. This CDR3 is built from 15 residues. For the CDR3, the DNA is TGCGCCAGCAGATACGGACAGTACAGTGACAATGAGCAGTTCTTC. Residues: CASRYGQYSDNEQFF.

V usage is TRBV5-4 and J usage is TRBJ1-3; D uncertain. Looked up from germline, CDR1 is SGHNT and CDR2 is YYREEE (reference sequence). Trimming cost V 4 bases and J 0 bases, with 11 bases left between them. There are 15 residues in the CDR3. This CDR3 reads CASSLGATSGNTIYF. The CDR3, as DNA: TGTGCCAGCAGCCTGGGAGCCACCTCTGGAAACACCATATATTTT.

The CDR3 reads CASSSRQGRPTEAFF. In DNA form, the CDR3 reads TGTGCCAGTAGTTCCCGACAGGGGAGACCCACTGAAGCTTTCTTT. The chain combines TRBV19 with TRBJ1-1, with 8 bases aligning to TRBD1. The junction had 9 bases not matched to a gene; V was cut back by 5 bases and J by 4 bases. The germline V gene encodes CDR1 LNHDA and CDR2 SQIVND (reference sequence). The CDR3 length is 15 residues.

The chain uses TRBV7-3 and TRBJ1-2, with 7 positions matching TRBD1. V shed 2 bases, J shed 7 bases, and the junction held 10 bases outside the gene matches. Germline V CDR1 and CDR2: SGHTA, FQGTGA. The CDR3 has 15 residues. The CDR3 reads CASSLVGTAGGGYTF. The CDR3 nucleotides read TGTGCCAGCAGCTTAGTGGGGACAGCTGGAGGTGGCTACACCTTC. Variable domain in full (rest from reference TRBV7-3 and TRBJ1-2): GAGVSQTPSNKVTEKGKYVELRCDPISGHTALYWYRQSLGQGPEFLIYFQGTGAADDSGLPNDRFFAVRPEGSVSTLKIQRTERGDSAVYLCASSLVGTAGGGYTFGSGTRLTVV.

V usage is TRBV4-2 and J usage is TRBJ2-7, with 12 bases identical to TRBD2. The J segment lost 4 bases and the V segment lost 4 bases, leaving 11 bases of the junction unmatched. CDR1 and CDR2 (germline): LGHNA, YNFKEQ. The CDR3 extends over 17 amino acids. The CDR3, as DNA: TGTGCCAGCAGCCCGAAGTTAGGACTAGCGGGAAGGTACGAGCAGTACTTC. Its protein is CASSPKLGLAGRYEQYF.

This sequence joins TRBV4-3 and TRBJ2-3; a weak D match, TRBD2 (6 bases). Germline V gene data show CDR1 as LGHNA and CDR2 as YSLEER. Trimming removed 5 bases from V and 6 bases from J, with 21 bases in between. This CDR3 is built from 16 residues. The CDR3 DNA is TGCGCCAGCAGCTACAAGGTTGCCAGGGAGGCGGATACGCAGTATTTT. Its translation: CASSYKVAREADTQYF.

The chain combines TRBV9 with TRBJ1-1; 7 positions match TRBD1. V trimming: 3 bases; J trimming: 2 bases; junction bases outside the gene matches: 1. The CDR3 covers 13 residues. Germline CDR1 SGDLS, CDR2 YYNGEE. In nucleotides, the CDR3 is TGTGCCAGCAGCGGGGACAGAAACACTGAAGCTTTCTTT. Translating it yields CASSGDRNTEAFF.

This clone was seen a few times. The chain combines TRBV15 with TRBJ2-7; no clear D gene. From germline, CDR1 is LNHNV and CDR2 YYDKDF (reference sequence). CDR3 length: 14 amino acids. V lost 1 base to trimming and J lost 3 bases, with 10 bases between them. The CDR3 spells CATSRVGGNYEQYF. CDR3 nucleotide sequence: TGTGCCACCAGCAGAGTCGGCGGCAACTACGAGCAGTACTTC.

The V gene is TRBV5-6, the J gene TRBJ2-1, with 14 nucleotides matching TRBD2. The germline V gene has CDR1 SGHDT and CDR2 YYEEEE. The CDR3 length is 16 residues. Germline trimming cut 1 base from V and 7 bases from J; bases unmatched to any gene: 4. The CDR3 DNA reads as TGTGCCAGCAGCTTGCCCGGGACTAGCGGGAGAAATGAGCAGTTCTTC. Its translation: CASSLPGTSGRNEQFF.

The chain is built from TRBV4-3 and TRBJ2-1; D call uncertain. Germline CDR1 reads LGHNA; CDR2 reads YSLEER. This CDR3 comprises 13 residues. V shed 3 bases and J shed 4 bases, with 7 bases lying between them. The CDR3 spells CASSHRLYNEQFF. As DNA, the CDR3 is TGCGCCAGCAGCCACCGCCTATACAATGAGCAGTTCTTC.

This clone was observed a single time. The chain combines TRBV5-1 with TRBJ2-2; 7 nucleotides line up with TRBD2. V dropped 5 bases and J dropped 0; count of bases not matched to a gene: 4. Germline assignment: CDR1 SGHRS and CDR2 YFSETQ. This CDR3 comprises 15 residues. CDR3 loop: CASRPGTTNTGELFF. CDR3 bases: TGCGCCAGCAGACCCGGGACTACGAACACCGGGGAGCTGTTTTTT.

The chain recombines TRBV5-4 with TRBJ2-7, with a possible D match to TRBD2 (7 bases). Germline values: CDR1 SGHNT, CDR2 YYREEE (reference sequence). The CDR3 has 16 amino acids. The V end lost 4 bases, the J end lost 5 bases, and 22 bases lay between the germline ends. CDR3 DNA sequence: TGTGCCAGCAGCCATAACCGGGGGGCAGGTGGGAACGAGCAGTACTTC. Protein sequence: CASSHNRGAGGNEQYF.

The rearrangement links TRBV7-2 to TRBJ2-1; D call uncertain. CDR1 and CDR2 (germline): SGHTA, FQGNSA. Trimming pared 5 bases from V and 6 bases from J, leaving 17 bases between. This CDR3 has 15 residues. CDR3 region: CASSPNHLDPNEQFF. CDR3 coding DNA: TGTGCCAGCAGCCCTAACCACCTAGATCCCAATGAGCAGTTCTTC.

A note on this clone: The germline gene is not matched at one end of the junction; a read error may be the cause. This chain uses TRBV6-1 with TRBJ2-7; D gene uncertain. The CDR3 is 13 amino acids. CDR1 and CDR2 from the germline V gene are MNHNS and SASEGT. CDR3 region: CASGDGVNYEQYF. DNA for the CDR3: TGTGCCAGCGGTGACGGAGTTAACTACGAGCAGTACTTC.

The chain joins TRBV5-1 to TRBJ1-6, with 7 bases fitting TRBD1. The junction had 2 bases not matched to a gene; V was cut back by 1 base and J by 7 bases. Germline assignment: CDR1 SGHRS and CDR2 YFSETQ. The CDR3 has 14 residues. In DNA, the CDR3 is TGCGCCAGCAGCTTGATGGGACAGAATTCACCCCTCCACTTT. It yields the protein CASSLMGQNSPLHF.

The chain recombines TRBV18 with TRBJ1-4; D is possibly TRBD1 (5 bases). Per the germline V gene, CDR1 is KGHSH and CDR2 is LQKENI. There are 14 residues in the CDR3. The ends were cut back, 2 bases at V and 8 bases at J, with 12 bases in the middle. CDR3 coding DNA: TGTGCCAGCTCACCAAAGGTTACAGGCGAAAAACTGTTTTTT. It translates to CASSPKVTGEKLFF.

The chain couples TRBV6-6 to TRBJ2-2; 10 bases line up with TRBD2. CDR3 length equals 15 residues. With 8 bases clipped from V and 1 base from J, the junction kept 4 bases outside the gene matches. Germline values: CDR1 MNHNY, CDR2 SVGAGI (reference sequence). The CDR3 spells CASLAGVGNTGELFF. In DNA form, the CDR3 reads TGTGCCAGCCTAGCGGGAGTGGGGAACACCGGGGAGCTGTTTTTT.

The rearrangement uses TRBV4-3 and TRBJ1-2, with D hard to call. The CDR3 extends over 15 amino acids. The V end was cut by 4 bases, the J end by 1 base, with 13 bases between. Per the germline V gene, CDR1 is LGHNA and CDR2 is YSLEER. The CDR3 DNA reads TGCGCCAGCAGCCCTTCCCCGACGGGTAACTATGGCTACACCTTC. Amino acid sequence: CASSPSPTGNYGYTF.